The 6 T cell receptor beta chains listed next were all sequenced from one sample in a study of blood T cell repertoires in COVID-19. TCRdb keeps only in-frame clones here, not all; method: immunoSEQ multiplex PCR. The top ten clones hold roughly 5.8% of a sample with about 240,000 clones, roughly nine tenths of them seen once. Sequencing used peripheral blood. These receptors originate from a man aged 55-75 years with acute or convalescent COVID-19.

The rearrangement joins TRBV6-1 to TRBJ2-1, with D possibly matching TRBD2 (6 bases). This CDR3 contains 17 residues. Germline assignment: CDR1 MNHNS and CDR2 SASEGT. V was shortened by 2 bases and J by 4 bases, with 18 bases between the two germline ends. CDR3 region: CASSEKVLPGVYNEQFF. CDR3 DNA sequence: TGTGCCAGCAGTGAAAAGGTACTCCCGGGGGTATACAATGAGCAGTTCTTC.

The V gene is TRBV19, the J gene TRBJ2-1; D perhaps matches TRBD2 (6 bases). Germline CDR1 reads LNHDA; CDR2 reads SQIVND (reference sequence). Trimming stripped 7 bases from V and 2 bases from J, with 15 bases between. The CDR3 spans 15 residues. DNA for the CDR3: TGTGCCAGTAAGGAGGGTGGAATCCCCTACAATGAGCAGTTCTTC. Residues: CASKEGGIPYNEQFF.

This chain connects TRBV11-2 to TRBJ1-1, with 7 bases aligning to TRBD1. V trimming: 4 bases; J trimming: 6 bases; junction bases outside the gene matches: 5. Germline-derived CDR1 and CDR2 are SGHAT and FQNNGV. CDR3 length: 13 residues. CDR3 region: CASSSYRGPEAFF. The CDR3, as DNA: TGTGCCAGCAGCTCCTACAGGGGTCCTGAAGCTTTCTTT.

The V and J genes are TRBV4-3 and TRBJ1-6, with D tentatively TRBD1 (5 bases). V gave up 0 bases and J gave up 3 bases, with 6 bases separating them. This CDR3 has 15 residues. Germline CDR1 is LGHNA and CDR2 is YSLEER. CDR3 protein: CASSQEGLYNSPLHF. Written as DNA, the CDR3 is TGCGCCAGCAGCCAAGAGGGGCTCTATAATTCACCCCTCCACTTT.

J is TRBJ2-3 and V is TRBV28, with TRBD2 identical over 12 bases. V gave up 8 bases and J gave up 5 bases; unmatched junction bases: 8. The germline CDR1 and CDR2 sequences are MDHEN and SYDVKM. This CDR3 comprises 15 residues. The CDR3 reads CASPPSGRGGDTQYF. The CDR3 DNA is TGTGCCAGCCCCCCTAGCGGGAGGGGGGGAGATACGCAGTATTTT. Using reference TRBV28 and TRBJ2-3 for the parts outside the CDR3, the full variable domain is DVKVTQSSRYLVKRTGEKVFLECVQDMDHENMFWYRQDPGLGLRLIYFSYDVKMKEKGDIPEGYSVSREKKERFSLILESASTNQTSMYLCASPPSGRGGDTQYFGPGTRLTVL.

This rearrangement joins TRBV7-2 to TRBJ1-4, with 7 positions matching TRBD1. J was trimmed by 4 bases and V by 5 bases; bases with no gene match: 7. The germline V gene encodes CDR1 SGHTA and CDR2 FQGNSA. This CDR3 has 15 amino acids. For the CDR3, the DNA is TGTGCCAGCAGCACAAAGACAGGGTTTAATGAAAAACTGTTTTTT. This encodes CASSTKTGFNEKLFF.